Listed here are 6 T cell receptor beta chains from one sample, sequenced in a study of OX40 agonist ivuxolimab in advanced cancers. Measured with immunoSEQ multiplex PCR; TCRdb has only the in-frame clones, and not every one. Among under 95,000 clones listed, approximately 89% were seen once. The material sequenced was CD4+ or CD8+ T cells sorted from blood, taken in a trial of the OX40 agonist ivuxolimab. The receptor set was obtained from an adult with an advanced solid tumor such as melanoma, head and neck, liver or kidney cancer.

This clone was seen more than once but under ten times. Here the CDR3 DNA reads TGTGCCAGCAGCGTAGTAACTCGGGGGAACTATGGCTACACCTTC. Amino acid sequence: CASSVVTRGNYGYTF. The rearrangement links TRBV9 to TRBJ1-2; possible D gene TRBD1, 5 bases. Between the trimmed V and J ends, which lost 0 bases and 2 bases, there was a span of 11 bases. Germline V gene data show CDR1 as SGDLS and CDR2 as YYNGEE. This CDR3 comprises 15 residues.

The rearrangement joins TRBV6-1 to TRBJ2-1; 8 bases fit TRBD1. The CDR3 totals 13 residues. V shed 10 bases, J shed 6 bases, and the junction held 8 bases outside the gene matches. CDR1 MNHNS and CDR2 SASEGT come from the germline V gene. CDR3 sequence (DNA): TGTGCCAACGACAGGGGATGGGGCAATGAGCAGTTCTTC. It encodes CANDRGWGNEQFF.

This clone was detected a few times. The chain combines TRBV5-6 with TRBJ1-6, with D uncertain. The CDR3 is made up of 14 amino acids. Germline loops: CDR1 SGHDT, CDR2 YYEEEE. The V gene lost 0 bases and the J gene lost 3 bases, with 4 bases spanning the gap. In DNA, the CDR3 is TGTGCCAGCAGCTTGGTTGGCTATAATTCACCCCTCCACTTT. Amino acids: CASSLVGYNSPLHF.

The V and J genes are TRBV2 and TRBJ1-6; D is uncertain. V shed 4 bases and J shed 9 bases, with 13 bases lying between them. The CDR3 extends over 14 amino acids. CDR1 SNHLY and CDR2 FYNNEI come from the germline V gene. The CDR3 reads CASSGTGESSPLHF. The CDR3 DNA is TGTGCCAGCAGTGGGACTGGGGAGAGTTCACCCCTCCACTTT.

The J gene is TRBJ1-1, the V gene TRBV7-8, with D tentatively TRBD1 (5 bases). The length of the CDR3 is 14 residues. The V gene lost 3 bases and the J gene lost 5 bases, with 13 bases spanning the gap. CDR1 is SGHVS, CDR2 FQNEAQ, per germline. The CDR3 loop reads CASSFRGALTEAFF. In DNA, the CDR3 is TGTGCCAGCAGCTTTCGCGGGGCTTTGACTGAAGCTTTCTTT.

The CDR3 DNA reads as TGTGCCAGCAGTTCAGGACAGGGTGACTCCTACGAGCAGTACTTC. It codes for CASSSGQGDSYEQYF. This sequence joins TRBV28 and TRBJ2-7, with 8 bases matching TRBD1. V shed 4 bases, J shed 0 bases, and the junction held 5 bases outside the gene matches. The V gene's germline CDR1 is MDHEN and CDR2 SYDVKM. The CDR3 has 15 residues.